These 22 T cell receptor beta chains came from one sample sequenced in a study of CD8 T cells in ankylosing spondylitis. Antigens for these TCRs are unknown. Study findings and constraints: Characteristic of ankylosing spondylitis blood, it appeared, was a TCR beta motif comprising eight highly homologous variants.

TCRdb re-called the 5' RACE reads through MiXCR, storing one row per CDR3 protein. The sample records about 800,000 distinct CDR3 sequences, about 10% being singletons. Sequencing used blood, either unsorted or a sorted T cell fraction (not recorded which). Source of these receptors: a male donor with ankylosing spondylitis.

This clonotype was counted between two and nine times. V usage is TRBV10-3 and J usage is TRBJ1-1; D uncertain. V lost 6 bases, J lost 6 bases, and 11 bases lay in between. The CDR3 spans 12 residues. From germline, CDR1 is ENHRY and CDR2 SYGVKD. CDR3 sequence: CAISAGVAEAFF. In DNA, the CDR3 is TGTGCCATCAGCGCCGGGGTCGCTGAAGCTTTCTTT.

This clonotype has just a few counts. The V gene is TRBV20-1, the J gene TRBJ2-7; 7 nucleotides match TRBD1. The CDR3 consists of 12 residues. Germline CDR1 reads DFQATT; CDR2 reads SNEGSKA (reference sequence). Losses at the gene ends were 4 bases for V and 7 bases for J; bases not matched to a gene: 7. The chain's CDR3 is CSANDRDWEQYF. The CDR3 nucleotides read TGCAGTGCTAACGACAGGGATTGGGAGCAGTACTTC.

The chain uses TRBV18 and TRBJ1-1; no definite D call. The V and J ends lost 1 base and 7 bases respectively, with 10 bases between them. The CDR3 spans 13 residues. CDR1 is KGHSH and CDR2 is LQKENI in the germline V gene. Here the CDR3 DNA reads TGTGCCAGCTCACCACTCGGGGTCGGTGAAGCTTTCTTT. It codes for CASSPLGVGEAFF.

This clonotype appeared many times. V is TRBV12-3 or TRBV12-4 and J is TRBJ1-1, with D maybe TRBD1 (6 bases). This CDR3 has 14 amino acids. Trimming shortened V by 3 bases and J by 4 bases, and 12 bases separated the two germline ends. The CDR3 DNA reads TGTGCCAGCAGTTTGGAGGGGGTCGGCACTGAAGCTTTCTTT. Amino acids: CASSLEGVGTEAFF.

V and J are TRBV3-1 and TRBJ1-5; weak D call: TRBD1 (5 bases). V was shortened by 1 base and J by 5 bases, with 9 bases between the two germline ends. Germline CDR1 reads LGHDT; CDR2 reads YNNKEL (reference sequence). The CDR3 runs to 14 residues. In DNA form, the CDR3 reads TGTGCCAGCAGCCAAGCCGGGGCGGATCAGCCCCAGCATTTT. Translation gives CASSQAGADQPQHF. The full variable domain, its missing parts supplied by reference TRBV3-1 and TRBJ1-5, is DTAVSQTPKYLVTQMGNDKSIKCEQNLGHDTMYWYKQDSKKFLKIMFSYNNKELIINETVPNRFSPKSPDKAHLNLHINSLELGDSAVYFCASSQAGADQPQHFGDGTRLSIL.

This clonotype was seen ten or more times. This sequence joins TRBV20-1 and TRBJ1-6; D is undetermined. The germline gives CDR1 DFQATT, CDR2 SNEGSKA (reference sequence). V was shortened by 0 bases and J by 8 bases, with 11 bases between the two germline ends. CDR3 size: 14 residues. CDR3 residues: CSARDRRDHSPLHF. Here the CDR3 DNA reads TGCAGTGCTAGAGACCGCAGAGACCATTCACCCCTCCACTTT.

This clonotype was counted a few times. The genes are TRBV10-3 and TRBJ2-6; D gene unclear. The CDR3 has 14 amino acids. Germline V gives CDR1 ENHRY, CDR2 SYGVKD. The ends were cut back, 2 bases at V and 4 bases at J, with 6 bases in the middle. This CDR3 is CAISEVTGANVLTF. Written as DNA, the CDR3 is TGTGCCATCAGTGAGGTAACCGGGGCCAACGTCCTGACTTTC.

This clonotype was seen at least ten times. This chain joins TRBV7-2 and TRBJ2-1, with TRBD2 identical over 9 bases. CDR1 and CDR2 from the germline V gene are SGHTA and FQGNSA. The V gene end was trimmed by 1 base and the J gene end by 3 bases; junction bases not matched to a gene: 4. The CDR3 is made up of 16 amino acids. The chain's CDR3 is CASSLVPSGIYNEQFF. The DNA of the CDR3 is TGTGCCAGCAGCTTAGTCCCTAGCGGGATCTACAATGAGCAGTTCTTC.

The sample holds a few counts of this clonotype. The chain is built from TRBV2 and TRBJ2-6, with 9 bases fitting TRBD1. Germline trimming cut 8 bases from V and 2 bases from J; bases unmatched to any gene: 10. The CDR3 loop spans 17 amino acids. CDR1 and CDR2 from the germline V gene are SNHLY and FYNNEI. As DNA, the CDR3 is TGTGCCAGCGGAGAATCCGGGACAGGGACTGGGGCCAACGTCCTGACTTTC. This translates into CASGESGTGTGANVLTF.

V gene TRBV11-3 combines with J gene TRBJ2-2, with D possibly being TRBD2 (7 bases). Deletions cut 5 bases from V and 3 bases from J, with 19 bases between. There are 17 residues in the CDR3. Looked up from germline, CDR1 is SGHNT and CDR2 is YENEEA. In DNA form, the CDR3 reads TGTGCCAGCAGCACAAAGGGGGGGGGCGCCCACACCGGGGAGCTGTTTTTT. It specifies CASSTKGGGAHTGELFF.

The CDR3 bases are TGTGCCAGCAGCTCCATGGATGAGCAGTTCTTC. The encoded protein is CASSSMDEQFF. V is TRBV5-5 and J is TRBJ2-1, with no clear D. There are 11 residues in the CDR3. The germline gives CDR1 SGHKS, CDR2 YYEKEE (reference sequence). V was shortened by 3 bases and J by 8 bases, with 6 bases between the two germline ends.

This chain links TRBV20-1 with TRBJ2-1; D possibly corresponds to TRBD2 (6 bases). This CDR3 comprises 16 residues. CDR1 is DFQATT, CDR2 SNEGSKA, per germline (reference sequence). V lost 3 bases and J 3 bases, leaving 18 bases between the germline ends. For the CDR3, the DNA is TGCAGTGCTAGGGGGTGGGGAGCGGGCAACTACAATGAGCAGTTCTTC. Encoded protein: CSARGWGAGNYNEQFF.

The chain couples TRBV20-1 to TRBJ1-1; 8 bases are shared with TRBD1. Germline V lookup: CDR1 DFQATT, CDR2 SNEGSKA (reference sequence). The CDR3 has 15 amino acids. J lost 5 bases, V lost 0 bases, and 8 bases had no gene match. The CDR3 DNA is TGCAGTGCTAGAGAACGACAGGGGTGGAGGACTGAAGCTTTCTTT. Protein sequence: CSARERQGWRTEAFF.

This clonotype turned up a few times. J is TRBJ1-5 and V is TRBV6-1; D ambiguous. V was pared by 7 bases and J by 2 bases, with 15 bases between. The CDR3 is 15 amino acids. CDR1 and CDR2 (germline): MNHNS, SASEGT. The CDR3 DNA is TGTGCCAGCACCCTCTCCCCCGGTGGCAATCAGCCCCAGCATTTT. Its protein product is CASTLSPGGNQPQHF.

This clonotype was seen a handful of times. The gene calls are TRBV9 and TRBJ2-3; D not resolved. Trimming cost V 3 bases and J 0 bases, with 8 bases left between them. From germline, CDR1 is SGDLS and CDR2 YYNGEE. The CDR3 spans 14 residues. The CDR3 reads CASSAPDSTDTQYF. CDR3 DNA sequence: TGTGCCAGCAGCGCCCCAGATAGCACAGATACGCAGTATTTT.

The chain has TRBV20-1 and TRBJ2-5; weak D call: TRBD1 (6 bases). The CDR3 consists of 15 residues. The V and J ends lost 3 bases and 0 bases respectively, with 14 bases between them. Germline assignment: CDR1 DFQATT and CDR2 SNEGSKA (reference sequence). CDR3 sequence: CSASDLQGHQETQYF. The CDR3 bases are TGCAGTGCTAGCGACCTACAGGGACACCAAGAGACCCAGTACTTC.

The chain recombines TRBV10-3 with TRBJ2-3; TRBD2 matches at 7 bases. The CDR3 totals 15 residues. Germline assignment: CDR1 ENHRY and CDR2 SYGVKD. Trimming cost V 2 bases and J 2 bases; bases outside gene matches: 4. DNA of the CDR3: TGTGCCATCAGTGAGGGGGGGGGGTACACAGATACGCAGTATTTT. It codes for CAISEGGGYTDTQYF.

The rearrangement joins TRBV4-2 to TRBJ1-1; no firm D call. The CDR3 length is 14 residues. The V gene lost 3 bases and the J gene lost 5 bases, with 13 bases spanning the gap. Germline V gene data show CDR1 as LGHNA and CDR2 as YNFKEQ. The DNA of the CDR3 is TGTGCCAGCAGCCATGCGTCCTCGGGGACTGAAGCTTTCTTT. It translates to CASSHASSGTEAFF.

The genes are TRBV6-1 and TRBJ1-2; D possibly corresponds to TRBD1 (5 bases). The V end was cut by 4 bases, the J end by 2 bases, with 14 bases between. Germline CDR1 reads MNHNS; CDR2 reads SASEGT. CDR3 length equals 15 residues. CDR3 sequence (DNA): TGTGCCAGCAGTGGCCAAGGGGTACCGAACTATGGCTACACCTTC. As protein: CASSGQGVPNYGYTF.

The rearrangement links TRBV7-2 to TRBJ2-1; the match to TRBD2 covers 11 bases. The length of the CDR3 is 16 residues. Per germline, CDR1 SGHTA and CDR2 FQGNSA. With V trimmed by 5 bases and J by 1 base, 4 bases remained unmatched. CDR3 residues: CASSASSGRSYNEQFF. The CDR3 region has the DNA TGTGCCAGCAGCGCCTCTAGCGGGAGGTCCTACAATGAGCAGTTCTTC.

This clonotype was recorded a few times. The chain links TRBV5-1 to TRBJ2-4; 9 nucleotides align to TRBD2. The trim removed 0 bases at V and 7 bases at J, leaving 5 bases unmatched. Germline CDR1 reads SGHRS; CDR2 reads YFSETQ. CDR3 length: 15 amino acids. CDR3 DNA sequence: TGCGCCAGCAGCTTGGGAGTAGCGGGAGTCAACATTCAGTACTTC. Its translation is CASSLGVAGVNIQYF.

A few counts support this clonotype. V is TRBV5-1 and J is TRBJ2-1; TRBD1 matches at 9 bases. Germline V gene sequence: CDR1 SGHRS, CDR2 YFSETQ. Trimming at V came to 2 bases and at J to 1 base, leaving 7 bases not matched to a gene. The length of the CDR3 is 17 residues. The CDR3 loop is CASSFSPGQGSYNEQFF. The CDR3 DNA reads as TGCGCCAGCAGCTTCTCTCCGGGACAGGGTTCCTACAATGAGCAGTTCTTC.